The 9 T cell receptor beta chains below all came from one sample that was sequenced in a study of blood T cells in healthy people across ages. It was with a sample-barcoded 5' primer and a J-beta primer mix that a second PCR of roughly 7 to 12 cycles was run. A single record per CDR3 protein comes from TCRdb applying MiXCR to the 5' RACE reads. Of about 810,000 distinct CDR3 sequences in the sample, under 40% were seen once. Sequenced sample: blood. Source of these receptors: a man in his late teens or twenties in good health.

The chain combines TRBV19 with TRBJ1-2; D unresolved. The V end lost 1 base, the J end lost 5 bases, and 8 bases lay between the germline ends. The germline V gene has CDR1 LNHDA and CDR2 SQIVND (reference sequence). The CDR3 has 13 amino acids. CDR3 bases: TGTGCCAGTAGTATAGTTTCGGGATATGGCTACACCTTC. Protein: CASSIVSGYGYTF.

In this sample, this clonotype turned up a few times. This chain joins TRBV3-1 and TRBJ2-5; D is possibly TRBD2 (6 bases). CDR3 size: 16 residues. Per germline, CDR1 LGHDT and CDR2 YNNKEL (reference sequence). The ends were cut back, 0 bases at V and 4 bases at J, with 15 bases in the middle. CDR3 amino acids: CASSQEILAQRETQYF. CDR3 bases: TGTGCCAGCAGCCAAGAAATACTAGCCCAGAGAGAGACCCAGTACTTC.

This clonotype was counted between two and nine times. V gene TRBV20-1 combines with J gene TRBJ1-1, with a tentative D call TRBD1 (6 bases). CDR3 length: 13 residues. V gave up 8 bases and J gave up 1 base, with 14 bases separating them. Looked up from germline, CDR1 is DFQATT and CDR2 is SNEGSKA (reference sequence). In nucleotides, the CDR3 is TGCAGTCCAAAATCAGGGGCGAACACTGAAGCTTTCTTT. Its protein is CSPKSGANTEAFF.

Many counts were recorded for this clonotype. This chain joins TRBV24-1 and TRBJ2-1; D remains ambiguous. The length of the CDR3 is 13 residues. V gave up 6 bases and J gave up 2 bases, with 7 bases separating them. Germline values: CDR1 KGHDR, CDR2 SFDVKD. The CDR3 protein is CATSSSPYNEQFF. In DNA form, the CDR3 reads TGTGCCACCAGTTCATCCCCCTACAATGAGCAGTTCTTC.

This chain uses TRBV20-1 with TRBJ1-5; D unclear. Germline loops: CDR1 DFQATT, CDR2 SNEGSKA (reference sequence). V dropped 3 bases and J dropped 8 bases, with 17 bases sitting between them. This CDR3 has 14 residues. The CDR3 sequence is CSASPRPGGEPQHF. In nucleotides, the CDR3 is TGCAGTGCTAGTCCCCGACCCGGAGGCGAGCCCCAGCATTTT.

This clonotype was counted between two and nine times. The rearrangement uses TRBV30 and TRBJ1-2; 9 bases line up with TRBD1. The germline V gene has CDR1 GTSNPN and CDR2 SVGIG (reference sequence). The CDR3 is 14 amino acids. The trim removed 2 bases at V and 9 bases at J, leaving 10 bases unmatched. The CDR3 DNA sequence: TGTGCCTGGAGTCGAAAGGGACAGGGCAGGAGCTACACCTTC. Its translation is CAWSRKGQGRSYTF.

The sample holds a few counts of this clonotype. The rearrangement uses TRBV7-9 and TRBJ2-3; a possible D gene is TRBD2 (5 bases). This CDR3 spans 17 amino acids. Trimming pared 3 bases from V and 0 bases from J, leaving 16 bases between. In germline, CDR1 is SEHNR, CDR2 FQNEAQ (reference sequence). The CDR3 protein is CASSLLGETPSTDTQYF. The DNA of the CDR3 is TGTGCCAGCAGCTTGCTCGGGGAGACCCCTAGCACAGATACGCAGTATTTT.

V is TRBV12-3 or TRBV12-4 and J is TRBJ2-7, with D maybe TRBD2 (6 bases). The V gene lost 6 bases and the J gene lost 7 bases, with 25 bases spanning the gap. The CDR3 is 16 residues long. In nucleotides, the CDR3 is TGTGCCAGCAGGGGGGGTGGTGGGATCTCCTACAATGAGCAGTACTTC. The encoded protein is CASRGGGGISYNEQYF.

This clonotype was seen ten or more times. The chain is built from TRBV2 and TRBJ2-7; D is ambiguous. Germline CDR1 and CDR2: SNHLY and FYNNEI. V lost 8 bases to trimming and J lost 2 bases, with 13 bases between them. This CDR3 contains 13 residues. The CDR3 DNA sequence: TGTGCCAGCTATCGAGTGAGACCCTACGAGCAGTACTTC. Translating gives CASYRVRPYEQYF. Drawing the rest from reference TRBV2 and TRBJ2-7, the complete variable domain is EPEVTQTPSHQVTQMGQEVILRCVPISNHLYFYWYRQILGQKVEFLVSFYNNEISEKSEIFDDQFSVERPDGSNFTLKIRSTKLEDSAMYFCASYRVRPYEQYFGPGTRLTVT.